This is a list of T cell receptor beta chains from one sample in a study of siplizumab effects on memory and regulatory T cells. Assay used: immunoSEQ multiplex PCR; TCRdb lists only in-frame clones, some missing. Of around 97,000 clones listed, just under 95% are singletons. The source material was non-Treg CD4+ T cells sorted from blood. The source of these receptors is a human donor in good health. Each CDR3 is given with its conserved first and last residue. D genes are given only for firm matches. Size tells how often a clone was seen (once, few, many) or the class of an expanded clone, and some rows leave it out.

>TRBJ2-2|TRBV2|-|-
CASNAVSGATGELFF
TGTGCCAGCAATGCCGTATCGGGGGCCACCGGGGAGCTGTTTTTT
>TRBJ1-4|TRBV11-2|-|TRBD1
CASSFSGGEEKLFF
TGTGCCAGCAGCTTTTCAGGGGGTGAAGAAAAACTGTTTTTT
>TRBJ2-3|TRBV19|-|TRBD1
CASSTFFRGRGDTQYF
TGTGCCAGTAGTACCTTCTTCAGGGGGAGAGGAGATACGCAGTATTTT
>TRBJ2-7|TRBV18|-|TRBD1
CASSRGTGGGSYEQYF
TGTGCCAGCTCACGAGGGACAGGGGGCGGCTCCTACGAGCAGTACTTC
>TRBJ2-2|TRBV7-8|-|-
CASSSLITNTGELFF
TGTGCCAGCAGCTCCCTTATAACGAACACCGGGGAGCTGTTTTTT
>TRBJ1-2|TRBV29-1|-|-
CSVSTGSGGGYTF
TGCAGCGTTTCAACAGGGAGCGGGGGTGGCTACACCTTC
>TRBJ2-7|TRBV27|-|-
CASRLRPGTLYEQYF
TGTGCCAGCAGACTAAGACCCGGGACCCTCTACGAGCAGTACTTC
>TRBJ2-7|TRBV29-1|-|-
CSASLLKAEPYEQYF
TGCAGCGCTTCTCTACTGAAAGCGGAACCCTACGAGCAGTACTTC
>TRBJ1-4|TRBV19|once|-
CASSIMGATNEKLFF
TGTGCCAGTAGTATTATGGGCGCAACTAATGAAAAACTGTTTTTT
>TRBJ1-2|TRBV28|-|-
CASSYREGYGYTF
TGTGCCAGCAGCTACAGGGAGGGTTATGGCTACACCTTC
>TRBJ2-5|TRBV7-6|-|-
CASSLTLAPKETQYF
TGTGCCAGCAGCTTAACGCTAGCGCCAAAAGAGACCCAGTACTTC
>TRBJ2-7|TRBV19|-|TRBD2
CASSLQLAGRRHEQYF
TGTGCCAGTAGTCTGCAGCTAGCGGGAAGGCGCCACGAGCAGTACTTC
>TRBJ1-6|TRBV19|-|-
CASHFAGEGSSPLHF
TGTGCCAGCCACTTCGCAGGGGAAGGTAGTTCACCCCTCCACTTT
>TRBJ1-4|TRBV30|-|TRBD1
CAWNQGQGEKLFF
TGTGCCTGGAATCAGGGACAGGGGGAAAAACTGTTTTTT
>TRBJ2-3|TRBV15|-|TRBD1
CATRMTGGFTDTQYF
TGTGCCACCAGAATGACAGGGGGCTTCACAGATACGCAGTATTTT
>TRBJ2-5|TRBV27|-|TRBD1
CASSQTGTGYGPPRETQYF
TGTGCCAGCAGTCAGACCGGGACAGGGTATGGGCCACCCCGGGAGACCCAGTACTTC